This T cell receptor beta chain was observed in a study of blood T cell repertoires in COVID-19. For the study at large: The cDNA or gDNA used as material had been derived from T cells, B-cell-depleted T cells, or PBMCs.

The V end lost 3 bases, the J end lost 6 bases, and 20 bases lay between the germline ends. The CDR3 covers 16 residues. Germline CDR1 reads MGHRA; CDR2 reads YSYEKL. In the original analysis: Reference gene primer amplification yielded estimated nucleated cell counts. Sequencing was performed with immunoSEQ multiplex PCR; in TCRdb, only in-frame clones are kept and a portion is missing. V and J calls plus clone size are reproduced from that table; the DNA served to infer D and trimming. The table lists just under 350,000 clones, 88% of them singletons. The chain combines TRBV4-1 with TRBJ1-2, with D perhaps matching TRBD1 (6 bases). The receptor comes from a woman between 65 and 79 years old with COVID-19, enrolled during active disease. Sequences were obtained from peripheral blood. This CDR3 is CASSQQPPGVLDGYTF. The CDR3, as DNA: TGCGCCAGCAGCCAGCAACCCCCAGGGGTCCTGGATGGCTACACCTTC.